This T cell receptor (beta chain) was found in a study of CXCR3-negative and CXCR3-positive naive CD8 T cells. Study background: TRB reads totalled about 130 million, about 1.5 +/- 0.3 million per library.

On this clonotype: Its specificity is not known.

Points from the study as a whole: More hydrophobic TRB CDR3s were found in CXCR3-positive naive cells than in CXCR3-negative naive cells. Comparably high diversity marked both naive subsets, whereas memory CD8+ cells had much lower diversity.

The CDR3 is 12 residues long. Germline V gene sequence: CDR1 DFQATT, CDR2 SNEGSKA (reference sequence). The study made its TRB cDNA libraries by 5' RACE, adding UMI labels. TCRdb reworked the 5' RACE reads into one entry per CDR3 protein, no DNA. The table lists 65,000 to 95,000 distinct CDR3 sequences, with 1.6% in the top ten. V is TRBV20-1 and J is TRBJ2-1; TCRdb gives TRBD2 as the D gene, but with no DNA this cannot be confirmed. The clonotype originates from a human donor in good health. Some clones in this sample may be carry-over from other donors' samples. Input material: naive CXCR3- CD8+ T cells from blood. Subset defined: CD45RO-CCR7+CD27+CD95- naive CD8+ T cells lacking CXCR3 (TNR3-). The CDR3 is CSAPLSGNEQFF.